This entry lists 18 T cell receptor beta chains sequenced from one sample in a study of T cells in Graves' hyperthyroidism and ophthalmopathy. Amplification of TCR beta CDR3 regions was performed using RNA transcripts as template. The HTBI primer set was used in a first-round RT-PCR of the TCR CDR3. MiXCR was run by TCRdb on the multiplex PCR reads, yielding one entry per CDR3 protein. The table records over 450,000 distinct CDR3 sequences, approximately 15% of them present only once. Sequenced input: blood. Receptor source: a young woman with Graves' hyperthyroidism.

This sequence joins TRBV20-1 and TRBJ2-3; the match to TRBD1 covers 10 bases. V trimming: 3 bases; J trimming: 4 bases; junction bases outside the gene matches: 4. Germline-derived CDR1 and CDR2 are DFQATT and SNEGSKA (reference sequence). This CDR3 has 14 residues. CDR3: CSASGTGVSDTQYF. The CDR3 bases are TGCAGTGCTAGCGGGACAGGGGTTTCAGATACGCAGTATTTT.

The sample holds a few counts of this clonotype. The V call is TRBV19, the J call TRBJ2-2, with D perhaps being TRBD1 or TRBD2 (5 bases each). The CDR3 is 14 residues long. Deletions cut 7 bases from V and 4 bases from J, with 13 bases between. The germline CDR1 and CDR2 sequences are LNHDA and SQIVND (reference sequence). Here the CDR3 DNA reads TGTGCCAGTACCCGAGCTGGGGGCACCGGGGAGCTGTTTTTT. As protein: CASTRAGGTGELFF.

This clonotype was counted a few times. Mismatch with germline at one junction end may stem from a read error. The DNA for the CDR3 is TGTGCCAGCAGCGGGGGGTCCGGGGTCAACGTCCTGACTTTC. Protein sequence: CASSGGSGVNVLTF. The chain uses TRBV2 and TRBJ2-6; 7 nucleotides match TRBD2. The germline V gene has CDR1 SNHLY and CDR2 FYNNEI. The CDR3 has 14 amino acids.

This clonotype occurred a few times. The chain combines TRBV10-3 with TRBJ1-3; TRBD1 matches 10 bases. The trim removed 7 bases at V and 0 bases at J, leaving 6 bases unmatched. CDR3 length: 16 residues. The V gene's germline CDR1 is ENHRY and CDR2 SYGVKD. This CDR3 reads CAIKPGQGISGNTIYF. The CDR3 nucleotides are TGTGCCATCAAACCGGGACAGGGGATCTCTGGAAACACCATATATTTT.

This clonotype has a handful of counts. Its ends do not fully match the called genes, so a read error is possible. The rearrangement joins TRBV6-5 to TRBJ2-3, with 7 nucleotides matching TRBD2. From germline, CDR1 is MNHEY and CDR2 SVGAGI. The CDR3 has 17 residues. CDR3 DNA: TGTGCCGGCAGTTACTTGCGGAGTAGCGGGTACACAGATACGCAGTATTTT. This codes for CAGSYLRSSGYTDTQYF.

This clonotype was counted ten times or more. V is TRBV30 and J is TRBJ2-1, with TRBD2 identical over 7 bases. The CDR3 loop spans 13 amino acids. Germline V CDR1 and CDR2: GTSNPN, SVGIG (reference sequence). J gave up 4 bases and V 3 bases, and 3 bases lay outside the gene matches. The CDR3 is CAWRAGEYNEQFF. The CDR3 DNA follows: TGTGCCTGGAGGGCGGGAGAGTACAATGAGCAGTTCTTC.

This clonotype was counted many times. One end of the junction does not line up with germline, which may come from a read error. The chain combines TRBV20-1 with TRBJ2-1; D might be TRBD2 (6 bases). Per germline, CDR1 DFQATT and CDR2 SNEGSKA (reference sequence). The CDR3 has 13 residues. Written as DNA, the CDR3 is TGCAGTGCTAGAGGGGACTCCGACAATGAGCAGTTCTTC. It translates to CSARGDSDNEQFF.

This clonotype was counted only a few times. The V call is TRBV5-1, the J call TRBJ2-2; D perhaps matches TRBD2 (5 bases). This CDR3 contains 17 residues. V lost 4 bases, J lost 3 bases, and 19 bases lay in between. Looked up from germline, CDR1 is SGHRS and CDR2 is YFSETQ. CDR3 sequence: CASSLYPMRVDTGELFF. CDR3 bases: TGCGCCAGCAGCCTGTACCCGATGCGGGTGGACACCGGGGAGCTGTTTTTT.

The chain carries TRBV19 and TRBJ2-3; 7 nucleotides line up with TRBD1. This CDR3 is 15 amino acids long. With 5 bases clipped from V and 5 bases from J, the junction kept 10 bases outside the gene matches. Germline-derived CDR1 and CDR2 are LNHDA and SQIVND (reference sequence). The CDR3 sequence is CASSGDSTPGDTQYF. CDR3 sequence (DNA): TGTGCCAGTAGTGGGGACAGCACACCGGGAGATACGCAGTATTTT.

This clonotype was detected many times. The chain uses TRBV7-3 and TRBJ2-1; TRBD2 aligns across 8 bases. Germline V gene data show CDR1 as SGHTA and CDR2 as FQGTGA. V trimming: 8 bases; J trimming: 7 bases; junction bases outside the gene matches: 7. The CDR3 is made up of 13 amino acids. As DNA, the CDR3 is TGTGCCAGCTCAGCGGGAGCGAGGAATGAGCAGTTCTTC. Translating it yields CASSAGARNEQFF.

This clonotype was counted a few times. This may come from a read error, since a much larger clone is one base off. The chain carries TRBV7-9 and TRBJ2-1; possible D gene TRBD1, 5 bases. The CDR3 loop spans 13 amino acids. Looked up from germline, CDR1 is SEHNR and CDR2 is FQNEAQ (reference sequence). As DNA, the CDR3 is TGTGCCAGCAGCCTCTGGGGCTACAATGAGCGGTTCTTC. It specifies CASSLWGYNERFF.

The table lists this clonotype with a few counts. This clone may be a read error of a much larger clone one base away. The chain links TRBV2 to TRBJ2-3; TRBD2 might be the D (5 bases). This CDR3 has 14 residues. V lost 11 bases and J 2 bases, leaving 17 bases between the germline ends. Germline loops: CDR1 SNHLY, CDR2 FYNNEI. CDR3 DNA sequence: TGTGCCGGCAAGGTGGAACTAGACACAGATACGCAGTATTTT. Encoded protein: CAGKVELDTDTQYF.

This clonotype occurred many times. The chain has TRBV2 and TRBJ2-1; D uncertain. There are 13 residues in the CDR3. V was trimmed by 1 base and J by 10 bases, leaving 11 bases between them. Per the germline V gene, CDR1 is SNHLY and CDR2 is FYNNEI. The CDR3 DNA sequence: TGTGCCAGCAGTGAAGTGAGTAATCAAGAGCAGTTCTTC. It codes for CASSEVSNQEQFF.

This clonotype was recorded many times. The gene calls are TRBV7-2 and TRBJ2-3; TRBD1 is a possible D gene (6 bases). The CDR3 is 17 residues long. Trimming stripped 4 bases from V and 2 bases from J, with 19 bases between. Germline lookup yields CDR1 SGHTA and CDR2 FQGNSA. The CDR3 sequence: CASSSPIDRTVTDTQYF. In DNA form, the CDR3 reads TGTGCCAGCAGCTCCCCCATTGACAGGACGGTCACAGATACGCAGTATTTT.

The genes are TRBV6-6 and TRBJ1-5; 8 nucleotides line up with TRBD1. The CDR3 runs 15 residues. Germline V CDR1 and CDR2: MNHNY, SVGAGI (reference sequence). V gave up 6 bases and J gave up 3 bases; unmatched junction bases: 7. This chain's CDR3 is CASRKYRGNNQPQHF. CDR3 nucleotide sequence: TGTGCCAGCAGGAAATACAGGGGGAACAATCAGCCCCAGCATTTT.

The chain joins TRBV20-1 to TRBJ2-1; 16 bases agree with TRBD2. The germline CDR1 and CDR2 sequences are DFQATT and SNEGSKA (reference sequence). The CDR3 runs to 17 residues. Unmatched junction bases numbered 7, after V lost 2 bases and J lost 6 bases. The CDR3 DNA follows: TGCAGTGCTAGACCCCCGGGACTAGCGGGAGGGAGCAATGAGCAGTTCTTC. Translated, it gives CSARPPGLAGGSNEQFF.

This clonotype was seen repeatedly, ten times or more. V is TRBV7-9 and J is TRBJ2-1; 11 bases align to TRBD2. CDR3 length: 14 residues. J was trimmed by 14 bases and V by 5 bases; bases with no gene match: 11. CDR1 is SEHNR and CDR2 is FQNEAQ in the germline V gene (reference sequence). The DNA of the CDR3 is TGTGCCAGCAGCCCACTAGCGGGAGCGGTAAGGGAGTTCTTC. It yields the protein CASSPLAGAVREFF.

This clonotype was found many times. The genes are TRBV11-2 and TRBJ2-5; D is perhaps TRBD1 or TRBD2 (5 bases each). The germline V and J ends were trimmed by 2 bases and 5 bases, with 12 bases remaining between them. This CDR3 spans 14 amino acids. Germline V gene lookup returns CDR1 SGHAT and CDR2 FQNNGV. The chain's CDR3 is CASSLTGPQETQYF. As DNA, the CDR3 is TGTGCCAGCAGCTTAACGGGACCCCAGGAGACCCAGTACTTC.